The entry below describes one TCR beta chain. V was clipped by 8 bases and J by 4 bases, with 21 bases between them. This CDR3 is built from 16 residues. Germline loops: CDR1 KGHSH, CDR2 LQKENI. These data originate in a study of control samples from healthy donors and cancer patients. The assay was immunoSEQ multiplex PCR, and TCRdb's table has in-frame clones only and misses some. Of over 150,000 clones listed, more than 85% were seen once; the top ten hold around 2%. V usage is TRBV18 and J usage is TRBJ1-3, with a tentative D call TRBD1 (5 bases). Sequenced material: blood. This clonotype was obtained from a middle-aged woman in good health. In nucleotides, the CDR3 is TGTGCCAGCGAACGGAGGAAAGGGGAAGAGGGAAACACCATATATTTT. Its translation: CASERRKGEEGNTIYF.